This T cell receptor beta chain was found in a study of CD8+ T cells in alopecia areata. With regard to this clone: The antigen remains unidentified.

Punch biopsies of lesional scalp, plus peripheral blood, were taken from alopecia areata patients. The length of the CDR3 is 16 residues. Germline V gene lookup returns CDR1 SGHRS and CDR2 YFSETQ. Losses at the gene ends were 3 bases for V and 4 bases for J; bases not matched to a gene: 5. The authors extracted RNA and reverse transcribed it into cDNA as the sequencing template. Using immunoSEQ multiplex PCR, the repertoire was profiled, and TCRdb retains in-frame clones only, with some absent. The table shows 100,000 to 150,000 clones, with 50% to 60% occurring only once. Study-wide results and limits: It was less clear whether patients shared TCRs than it was in mice, possibly because of HLA.

V gene TRBV5-1 combines with J gene TRBJ1-4; 11 positions match TRBD1. This TCR came from a human donor with alopecia areata. Sequenced material: CD4+ T cells sorted from blood, taken at week 0. In DNA, the CDR3 is TGCGCCAGCAGCTACGGGACAGGGGGTAATAATGAAAAACTGTTTTTT. Amino acids: CASSYGTGGNNEKLFF.